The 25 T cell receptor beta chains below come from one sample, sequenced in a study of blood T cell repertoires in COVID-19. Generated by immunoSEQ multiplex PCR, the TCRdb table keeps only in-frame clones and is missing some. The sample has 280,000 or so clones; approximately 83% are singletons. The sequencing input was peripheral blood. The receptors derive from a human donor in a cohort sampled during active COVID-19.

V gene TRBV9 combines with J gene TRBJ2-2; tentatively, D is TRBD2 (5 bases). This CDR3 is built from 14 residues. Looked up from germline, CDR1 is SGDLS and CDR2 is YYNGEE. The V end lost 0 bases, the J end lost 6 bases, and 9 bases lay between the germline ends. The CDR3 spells CASSVGRVPGELFF. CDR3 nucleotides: TGTGCCAGCAGCGTAGGGCGGGTTCCCGGGGAGCTGTTTTTT.

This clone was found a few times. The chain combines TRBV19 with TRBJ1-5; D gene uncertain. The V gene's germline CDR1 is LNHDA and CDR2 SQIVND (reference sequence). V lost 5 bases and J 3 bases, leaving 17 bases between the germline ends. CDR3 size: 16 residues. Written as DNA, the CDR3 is TGTGCCAGTAGTGCCTCTAGTCGTCGCCTCAATCAGCCCCAGCATTTT. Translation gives CASSASSRRLNQPQHF.

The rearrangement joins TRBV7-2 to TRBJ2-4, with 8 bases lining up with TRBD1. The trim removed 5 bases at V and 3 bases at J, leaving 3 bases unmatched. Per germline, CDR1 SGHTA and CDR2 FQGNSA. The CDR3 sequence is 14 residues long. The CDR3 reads CASSLTGGKNIQYF. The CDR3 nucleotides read TGTGCCAGCAGCCTAACAGGGGGCAAAAACATTCAGTACTTC.

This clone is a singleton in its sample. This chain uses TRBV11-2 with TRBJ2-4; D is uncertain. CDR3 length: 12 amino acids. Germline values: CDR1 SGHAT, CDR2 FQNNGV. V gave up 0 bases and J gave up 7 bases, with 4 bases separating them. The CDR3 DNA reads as TGTGCCAGCAGCTTAGAACAGAACATTCAGTACTTC. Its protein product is CASSLEQNIQYF.

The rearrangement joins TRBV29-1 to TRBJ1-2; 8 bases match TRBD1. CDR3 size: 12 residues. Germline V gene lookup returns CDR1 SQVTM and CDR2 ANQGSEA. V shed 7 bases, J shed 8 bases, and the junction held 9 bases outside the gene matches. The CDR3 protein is CSAGQGATGYTF. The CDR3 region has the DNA TGCAGCGCCGGACAGGGAGCGACCGGCTACACCTTC.

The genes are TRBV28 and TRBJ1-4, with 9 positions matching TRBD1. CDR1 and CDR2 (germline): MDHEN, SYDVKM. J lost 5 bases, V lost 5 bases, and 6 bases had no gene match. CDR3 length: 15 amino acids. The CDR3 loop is CASSVPGQGNEKLFF. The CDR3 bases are TGTGCCAGCAGTGTACCGGGACAGGGAAATGAAAAACTGTTTTTT.

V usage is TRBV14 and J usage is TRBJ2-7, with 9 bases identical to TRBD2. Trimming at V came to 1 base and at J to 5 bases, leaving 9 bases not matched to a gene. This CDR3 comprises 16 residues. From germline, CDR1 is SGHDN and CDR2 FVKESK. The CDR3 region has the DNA TGTGCCAGCAGCCAAGGGCTAGCGGGATCTTCCCACGAGCAGTACTTC. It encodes CASSQGLAGSSHEQYF.

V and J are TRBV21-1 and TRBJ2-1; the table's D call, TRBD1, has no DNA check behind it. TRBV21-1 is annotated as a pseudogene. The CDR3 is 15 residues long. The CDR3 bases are TGTGCCAGCAGCAAAACGGGGACAGGGGGCAAAGGGCAGTTCTTC. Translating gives CASSKTGTGGKGQFF.

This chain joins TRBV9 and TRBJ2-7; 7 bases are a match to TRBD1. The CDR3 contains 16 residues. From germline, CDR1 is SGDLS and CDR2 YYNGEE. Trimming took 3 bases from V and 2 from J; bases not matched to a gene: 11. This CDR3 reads CASSADPGQFTYEQYF. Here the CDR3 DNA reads TGTGCCAGCAGCGCGGATCCGGGACAGTTTACCTACGAGCAGTACTTC.

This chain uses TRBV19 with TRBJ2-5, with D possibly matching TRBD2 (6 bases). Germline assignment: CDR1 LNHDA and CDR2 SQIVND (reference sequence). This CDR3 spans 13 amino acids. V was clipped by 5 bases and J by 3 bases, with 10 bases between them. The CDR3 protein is CASSHGGKETQYF. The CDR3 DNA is TGTGCCAGTAGTCACGGGGGAAAAGAGACCCAGTACTTC.

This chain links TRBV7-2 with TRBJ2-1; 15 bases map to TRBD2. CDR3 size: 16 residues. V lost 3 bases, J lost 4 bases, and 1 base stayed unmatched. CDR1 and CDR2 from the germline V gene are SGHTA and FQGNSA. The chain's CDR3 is CASSLGTSGRYNEQFF. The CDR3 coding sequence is TGTGCCAGCAGCTTGGGGACTAGCGGGAGGTACAATGAGCAGTTCTTC.

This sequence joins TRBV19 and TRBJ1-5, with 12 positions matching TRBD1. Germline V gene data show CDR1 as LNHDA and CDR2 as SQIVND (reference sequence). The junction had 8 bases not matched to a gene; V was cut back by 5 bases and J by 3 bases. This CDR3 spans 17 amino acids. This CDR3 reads CASSRPGQGAINQPQHF. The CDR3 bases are TGTGCCAGTAGTCGTCCGGGACAGGGGGCCATCAATCAGCCCCAGCATTTT.

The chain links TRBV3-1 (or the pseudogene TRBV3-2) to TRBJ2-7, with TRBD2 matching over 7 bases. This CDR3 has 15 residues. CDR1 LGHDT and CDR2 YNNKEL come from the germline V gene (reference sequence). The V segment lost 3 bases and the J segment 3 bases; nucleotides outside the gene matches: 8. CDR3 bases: TGTGCCAGCAGCCAGAGGCTAGCGGAGATCTACGAGCAGTACTTC. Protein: CASSQRLAEIYEQYF.

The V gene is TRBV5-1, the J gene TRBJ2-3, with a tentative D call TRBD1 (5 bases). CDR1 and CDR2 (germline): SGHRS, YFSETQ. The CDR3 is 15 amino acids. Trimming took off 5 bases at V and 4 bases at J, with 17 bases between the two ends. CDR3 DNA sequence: TGCGCCAGCAGGCGCGGAAGGGGTGGGTCAGATACGCAGTATTTT. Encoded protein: CASRRGRGGSDTQYF.

CDR3 DNA sequence: TGTGCCAGCAGCCCCGCACAAACCTATGGCTACACCTTC. Protein product: CASSPAQTYGYTF. This sequence joins TRBV28 and TRBJ1-2; D gene ambiguous. Germline V lookup: CDR1 MDHEN, CDR2 SYDVKM. V was cut by 6 bases and J by 4 bases, with 12 bases left in between. CDR3 length equals 13 residues.

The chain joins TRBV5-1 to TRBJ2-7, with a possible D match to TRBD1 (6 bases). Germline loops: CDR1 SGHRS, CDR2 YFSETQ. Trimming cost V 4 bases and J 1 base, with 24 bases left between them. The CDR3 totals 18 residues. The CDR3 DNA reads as TGCGCCAGCAGCCCAGTACAGGGAGCTATACTACCGTCCTACGAGCAGTACTTC. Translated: CASSPVQGAILPSYEQYF.

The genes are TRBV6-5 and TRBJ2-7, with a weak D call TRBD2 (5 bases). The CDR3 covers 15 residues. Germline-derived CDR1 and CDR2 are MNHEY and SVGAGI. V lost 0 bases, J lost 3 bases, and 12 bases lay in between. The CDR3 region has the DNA TGTGCCAGCAGTTACTCGATGGACTTGCGCTACGAGCAGTACTTC. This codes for CASSYSMDLRYEQYF.

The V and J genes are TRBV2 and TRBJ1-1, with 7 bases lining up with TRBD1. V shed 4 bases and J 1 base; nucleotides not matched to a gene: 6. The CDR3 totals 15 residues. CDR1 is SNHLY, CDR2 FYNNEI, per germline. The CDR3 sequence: CASSVRGNGNTEAFF. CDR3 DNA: TGTGCCAGCAGTGTCAGGGGGAACGGGAACACTGAAGCTTTCTTT.

The CDR3, as DNA: TGTGCCAGCAGCCCCTTTCTAGCGGGAGTGATCAATGAGCAGTTCTTC. It yields the protein CASSPFLAGVINEQFF. V and J are TRBV2 and TRBJ2-1, with 10 bases identical to TRBD2. The V segment lost 6 bases and the J segment 6 bases; nucleotides outside the gene matches: 11. The germline V gene encodes CDR1 SNHLY and CDR2 FYNNEI. The CDR3 covers 16 residues.

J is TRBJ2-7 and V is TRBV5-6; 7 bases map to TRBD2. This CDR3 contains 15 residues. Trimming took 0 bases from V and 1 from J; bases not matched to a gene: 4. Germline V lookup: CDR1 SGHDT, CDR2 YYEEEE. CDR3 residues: CASSLELAKSYEQYF. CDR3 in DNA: TGTGCCAGCAGCTTGGAACTAGCGAAGTCCTACGAGCAGTACTTC.

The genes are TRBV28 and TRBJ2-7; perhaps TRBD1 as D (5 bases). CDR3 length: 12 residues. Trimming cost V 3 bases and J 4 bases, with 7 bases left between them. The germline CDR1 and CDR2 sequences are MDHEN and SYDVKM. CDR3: CASSFRAYEQYF. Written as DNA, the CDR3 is TGTGCCAGCAGTTTCAGGGCGTACGAGCAGTACTTC.

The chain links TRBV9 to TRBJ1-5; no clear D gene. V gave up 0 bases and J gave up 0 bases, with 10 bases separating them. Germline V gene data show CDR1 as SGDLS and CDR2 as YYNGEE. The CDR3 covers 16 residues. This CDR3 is CASSVGIGNSNQPQHF. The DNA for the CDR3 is TGTGCCAGCAGCGTAGGAATCGGGAATAGCAATCAGCCCCAGCATTTT.

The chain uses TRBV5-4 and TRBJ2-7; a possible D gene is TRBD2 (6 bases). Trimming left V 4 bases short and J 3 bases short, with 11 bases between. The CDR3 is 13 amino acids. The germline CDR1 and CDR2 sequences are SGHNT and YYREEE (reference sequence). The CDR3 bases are TGTGCCAGCAGCCGGGACTTCCACTACGAGCAGTACTTC. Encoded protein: CASSRDFHYEQYF.

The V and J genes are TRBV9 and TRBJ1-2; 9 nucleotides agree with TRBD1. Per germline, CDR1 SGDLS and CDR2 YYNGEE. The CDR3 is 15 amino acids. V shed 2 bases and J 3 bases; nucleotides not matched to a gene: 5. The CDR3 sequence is CASSVTGGVDYGYTF. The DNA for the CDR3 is TGTGCCAGCAGCGTTACAGGGGGCGTCGACTATGGCTACACCTTC.

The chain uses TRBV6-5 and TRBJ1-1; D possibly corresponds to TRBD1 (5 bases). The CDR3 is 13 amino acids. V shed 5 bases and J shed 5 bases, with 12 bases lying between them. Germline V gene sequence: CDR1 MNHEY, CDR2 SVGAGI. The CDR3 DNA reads TGTGCCAGCAGTCCCTGGGGCTATACTGAAGCTTTCTTT. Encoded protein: CASSPWGYTEAFF.